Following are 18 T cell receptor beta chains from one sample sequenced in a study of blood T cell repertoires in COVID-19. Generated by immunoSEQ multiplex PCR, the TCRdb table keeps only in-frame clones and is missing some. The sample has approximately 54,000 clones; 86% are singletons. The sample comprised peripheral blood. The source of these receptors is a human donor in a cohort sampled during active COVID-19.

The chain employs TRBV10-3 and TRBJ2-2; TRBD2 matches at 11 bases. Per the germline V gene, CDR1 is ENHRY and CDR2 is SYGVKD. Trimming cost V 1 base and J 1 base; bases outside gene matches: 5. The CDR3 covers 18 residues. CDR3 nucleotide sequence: TGTGCCATCAGTGAGTATCGTCTAGCGGGAGGGAACACCGGGGAGCTGTTTTTT. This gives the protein CAISEYRLAGGNTGELFF.

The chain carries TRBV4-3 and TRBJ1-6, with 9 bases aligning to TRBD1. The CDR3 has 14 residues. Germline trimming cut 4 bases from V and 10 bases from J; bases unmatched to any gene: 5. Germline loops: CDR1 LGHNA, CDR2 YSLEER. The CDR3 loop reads CASSLDRGLSPLHF. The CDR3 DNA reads TGCGCCAGCAGCCTGGACAGGGGTCTATCACCCCTCCACTTT.

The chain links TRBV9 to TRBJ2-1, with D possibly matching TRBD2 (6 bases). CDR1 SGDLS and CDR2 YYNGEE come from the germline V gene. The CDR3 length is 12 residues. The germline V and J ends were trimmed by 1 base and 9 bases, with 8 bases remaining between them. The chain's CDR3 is CASSVTSSEQFF. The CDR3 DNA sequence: TGTGCCAGCAGCGTAACTAGCTCTGAGCAGTTCTTC. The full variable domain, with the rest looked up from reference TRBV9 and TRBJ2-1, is DSGVTQTPKHLITATGQRVTLRCSPRSGDLSVYWYQQSLDQGLQFLIQYYNGEERAKGNILERFSAQQFPDLHSELNLSSLELGDSALYFCASSVTSSEQFFGPGTRLTVL.

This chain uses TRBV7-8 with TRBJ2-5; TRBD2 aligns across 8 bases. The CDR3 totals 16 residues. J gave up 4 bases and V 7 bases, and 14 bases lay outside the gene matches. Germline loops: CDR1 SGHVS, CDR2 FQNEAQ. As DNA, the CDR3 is TGTGCCAGCACGGGTAGGGCGGGGGGCCCTGGAGAGACCCAGTACTTC. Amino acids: CASTGRAGGPGETQYF.

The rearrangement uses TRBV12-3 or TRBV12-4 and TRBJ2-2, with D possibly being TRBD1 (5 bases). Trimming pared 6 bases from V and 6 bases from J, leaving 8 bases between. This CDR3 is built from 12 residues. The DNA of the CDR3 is TGTGCCAGCAGGGTGACAGCCGGGGAGCTGTTTTTT. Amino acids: CASRVTAGELFF.

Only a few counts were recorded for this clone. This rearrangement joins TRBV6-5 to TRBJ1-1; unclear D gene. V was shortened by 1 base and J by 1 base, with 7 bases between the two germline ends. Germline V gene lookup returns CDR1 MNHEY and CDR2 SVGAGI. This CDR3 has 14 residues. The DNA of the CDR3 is TGTGCCAGCAGTTACTTCAACAGGAACACTGAAGCTTTCTTT. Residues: CASSYFNRNTEAFF.

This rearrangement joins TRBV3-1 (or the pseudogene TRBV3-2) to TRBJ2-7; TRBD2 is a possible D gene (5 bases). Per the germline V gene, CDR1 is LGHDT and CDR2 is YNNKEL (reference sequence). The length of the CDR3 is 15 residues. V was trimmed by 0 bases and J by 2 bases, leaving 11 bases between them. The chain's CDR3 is CASSQEGLPPYEQYF. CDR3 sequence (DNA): TGTGCCAGCAGCCAAGAAGGACTTCCCCCCTACGAGCAGTACTTC.

Here the CDR3 DNA reads TGTGCCACCAGCAGGGACCTACAGGGATACGAGCAGTACTTC. Amino acid sequence: CATSRDLQGYEQYF. This sequence joins TRBV15 and TRBJ2-7; tentatively, D is TRBD1 (6 bases). The CDR3 runs 14 residues. Trimming removed 3 bases at V and 4 bases at J, with 13 bases between. Germline-derived CDR1 and CDR2 are LNHNV and YYDKDF (reference sequence).

The CDR3, as DNA: TGTGCCAGCAGCAAGTGGACTAGCGGGGGGGTAGAGACCCAGTACTTC. Its translation is CASSKWTSGGVETQYF. This rearrangement joins TRBV11-2 to TRBJ2-5; 15 bases match TRBD2. CDR1 is SGHAT, CDR2 FQNNGV, per germline. V shed 5 bases and J 4 bases; nucleotides not matched to a gene: 5. CDR3 length: 16 amino acids.

CDR3 DNA sequence: TGTGCCAGCAGGGGGACAGCTTTCTATGGCTACACCTTC. Translation: CASRGTAFYGYTF. The chain combines TRBV2 with TRBJ1-2, with 7 nucleotides matching TRBD1. The CDR3 runs to 13 residues. With V trimmed by 6 bases and J by 4 bases, 5 bases remained unmatched. CDR1 and CDR2 from the germline V gene are SNHLY and FYNNEI.

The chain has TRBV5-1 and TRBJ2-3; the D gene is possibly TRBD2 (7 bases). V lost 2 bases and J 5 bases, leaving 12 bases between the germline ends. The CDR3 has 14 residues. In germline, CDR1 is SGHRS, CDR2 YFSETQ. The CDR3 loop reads CASSFGGPIDTQYF. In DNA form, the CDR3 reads TGCGCCAGCAGCTTCGGGGGGCCGATAGATACGCAGTATTTT.

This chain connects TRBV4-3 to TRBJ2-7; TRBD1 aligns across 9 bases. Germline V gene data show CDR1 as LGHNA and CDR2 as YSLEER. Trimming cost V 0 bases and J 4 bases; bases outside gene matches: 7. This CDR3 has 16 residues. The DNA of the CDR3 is TGCGCCAGCAGCCAAGATCTTGGACAGGGGATGTACGAGCAGTACTTC. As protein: CASSQDLGQGMYEQYF.

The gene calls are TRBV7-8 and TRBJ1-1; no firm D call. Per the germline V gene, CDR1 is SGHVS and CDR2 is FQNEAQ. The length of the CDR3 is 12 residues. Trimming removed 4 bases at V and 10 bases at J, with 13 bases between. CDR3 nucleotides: TGTGCCAGCAGCTCTCAGGTGGTGGGAGCTTTCTTT. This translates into CASSSQVVGAFF.

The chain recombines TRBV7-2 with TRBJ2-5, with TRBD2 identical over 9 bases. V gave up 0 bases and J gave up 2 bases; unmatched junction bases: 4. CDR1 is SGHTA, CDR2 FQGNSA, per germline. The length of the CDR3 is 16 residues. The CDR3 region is CASSLASAGGQETQYF. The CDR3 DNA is TGTGCCAGCAGCTTAGCGTCGGCGGGAGGGCAAGAGACCCAGTACTTC. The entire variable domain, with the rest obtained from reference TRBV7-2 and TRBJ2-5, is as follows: GAGVSQSPSNKVTEKGKDVELRCDPISGHTALYWYRQSLGQGLEFLIYFQGNSAPDKSGLPSDRFSAERTGGSVSTLTIQRTQQEDSAVYLCASSLASAGGQETQYFGPGTRLLVL.

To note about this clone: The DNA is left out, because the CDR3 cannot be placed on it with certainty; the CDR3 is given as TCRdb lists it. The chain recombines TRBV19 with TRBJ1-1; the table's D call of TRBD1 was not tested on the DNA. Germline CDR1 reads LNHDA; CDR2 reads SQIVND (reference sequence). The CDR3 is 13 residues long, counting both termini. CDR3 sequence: CASSIVGTGSTFF.

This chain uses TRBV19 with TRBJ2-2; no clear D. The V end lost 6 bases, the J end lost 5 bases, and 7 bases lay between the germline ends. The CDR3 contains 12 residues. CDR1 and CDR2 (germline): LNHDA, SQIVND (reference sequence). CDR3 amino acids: CASSLGTGELFF. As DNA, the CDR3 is TGTGCCAGTAGCCTAGGTACCGGGGAGCTGTTTTTT.

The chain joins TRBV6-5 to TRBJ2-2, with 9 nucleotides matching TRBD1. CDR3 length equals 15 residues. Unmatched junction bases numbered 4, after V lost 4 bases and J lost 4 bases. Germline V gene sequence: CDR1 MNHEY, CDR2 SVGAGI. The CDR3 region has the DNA TGTGCCAGCAGTTGGACAGGGGAGGGCACCGGGGAGCTGTTTTTT. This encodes CASSWTGEGTGELFF.

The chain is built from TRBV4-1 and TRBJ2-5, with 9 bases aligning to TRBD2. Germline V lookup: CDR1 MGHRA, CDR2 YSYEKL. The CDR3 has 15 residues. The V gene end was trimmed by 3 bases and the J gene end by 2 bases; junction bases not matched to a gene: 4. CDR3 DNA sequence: TGCGCCAGCAGCCACCAGCTAGCGGGACAAGAGACCCAGTACTTC. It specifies CASSHQLAGQETQYF.